This TCR beta chain was obtained from a study of vaccination and CD4 T cells after COVID-19. Turning to the study itself: A CEFX pool, an HIV-1 Nef pool, or no peptide went to control cultures.

In its sample, this clonotype ranks as medium-sized. The antigen remains undetermined. The treatment was: approximately 9-day PBMC culture with coronavirus spike peptide pools or control peptides (ViraFEST assay). The Oncomine TCR Beta short-read assay was applied to DNA of cultured CD4+ T cells. TCRdb redid the calling of the PCR reads with MiXCR, one entry per CDR3 protein. The data contain about 12,000 distinct CDR3 sequences, roughly 34% of them singletons. V lost 4 bases to trimming and J lost 3 bases, with 6 bases between them. Germline V gives CDR1 KGHDR, CDR2 SFDVKD. CDR3 length: 13 residues. The rearrangement joins TRBV24-1 to TRBJ1-5; D call uncertain. This receptor was obtained from a human donor who received a COVID-19 vaccine. Sequenced here: CD4+ T cells from blood, cultured in vitro, sampled before SARS-CoV-2 vaccination. The CDR3 DNA reads TGTGCCACCAGTGACAGGACCAATCAGCCCCAGCATTTT. This sequence encodes CATSDRTNQPQHF.